The clone carrying this T cell receptor (beta chain) appeared many times. A library of TCRbeta sequences, prepared with unique molecular identifiers, was generated. TCRdb reprocessed the PCR reads with MiXCR, giving one entry per CDR3 protein. The sample holds some 400,000 distinct CDR3 sequences, around 21% seen once. This sample stems from a study of T-cell reconstitution after alpha-beta-depleted transplantation in children. CDR3 length: 13 amino acids. The V end was cut by 3 bases, the J end by 7 bases, with 12 bases between. The material was PBMCs from the stem cell graft donor, obtained from the stem cell graft. The sequence came from a human donor who donated a stem cell graft to a child with acute myeloid leukemia. V usage is TRBV12-3 or TRBV12-4 and J usage is TRBJ1-1, with D tentatively TRBD1 (5 bases). In nucleotides, the CDR3 is TGTGCCAGCAGTTTGTCAGGGAGCATTGAAGCTTTCTTT. It is translated as CASSLSGSIEAFF.